The present T cell receptor (beta chain) was sequenced within a study of T cells in narcolepsy. Produced via immunoSEQ multiplex PCR; TCRdb's table is partial and in-frame only. This table has approximately 30,000 clones, about 80% appearing once. Per the germline V gene, CDR1 is SGHRS and CDR2 is YFSETQ. The ends lost 0 bases at V and 4 bases at J; junction bases unmatched: 3. The CDR3 covers 15 residues. Sample: CD45RA- memory CD4+ T cells from PBMCs. V usage is TRBV5-1 and J usage is TRBJ2-2; TRBD2 agrees at 7 bases. This receptor was obtained from a human donor with narcolepsy. CDR3 residues: CASSLGRGGTGELFF. The CDR3 DNA reads TGCGCCAGCAGCTTGGGACGCGGGGGCACCGGGGAGCTGTTTTTT.